The source of this TCR beta chain is a study of blood T cell repertoires in COVID-19. In the study overall: Sample material is recorded as cDNA or gDNA derived from T cells, B-cell-depleted T cells, or PBMCs.

Source study methods: Using reference gene primer amplification, nucleated cell counts were estimated. TCRdb keeps only in-frame clones here, not all; method: immunoSEQ multiplex PCR. V and J calls and clone size follow that table, whereas D and trimming were derived from the DNA. The sample lists some 96,000 clones, about 77% seen once, with roughly 12% in the top ten. Trimming took off 3 bases at V and 1 base at J, with 6 bases between the two ends. Germline CDR1 SGHTA, CDR2 FQGNSA. The CDR3 is 13 residues long. V usage is TRBV7-2 and J usage is TRBJ1-1; D uncertain. Sequencing input: peripheral blood. This receptor was identified in a woman in her 70s with acute or convalescent COVID-19. This chain's CDR3 is CASSFTENTEAFF. The CDR3 coding sequence is TGTGCCAGCAGCTTCACAGAGAACACTGAAGCTTTCTTT.